This T cell receptor (beta chain) was identified in a study of cytomegalovirus exposure and HLA in healthy donors. General study findings and limits: An analysis that came later showed most CMV-associated TCR beta chains appearing HLA-restricted.

This clone was counted a few times. Its antigen is unidentified. One junction end does not reproduce the germline sequence, and a read error may be involved. A multiplex PCR was run with 60 Vbeta primers and 13 Jbeta primers. The table came from immunoSEQ multiplex PCR; TCRdb's copy has only in-frame clones and leaves some out. This table holds roughly 160,000 clones, less than 85% found once. The germline V gene has CDR1 SEHNR and CDR2 FQNEAQ (reference sequence). The CDR3 is 14 residues long. The genes are TRBV7-9 and TRBJ2-7; possible D gene TRBD2, 7 bases. The sequenced sample consisted of PBMCs. The source of this sequence is a man in his 60s in good health and CMV-seronegative. CDR3 bases: TGTTCCAGCAGCTTTGGGGGAGGGGGCTACGAGCAGTACTTC. This translates into CSSSFGGGGYEQYF. Together with reference TRBV7-9 and TRBJ2-7, the CDR3 gives the full variable domain: DTGVSQNPRHKITKRGQNVTFRCDPISEHNRLYWYRQTLGQGPEFLTYFQNEAQLEKSRLLSDRFSAERPKGSFSTLEIQRTEQGDSAMYLCSSSFGGGGYEQYFGPGTRLTVT.